Listed below are T cell receptor beta chains from one sample, sequenced in a study of monozygotic twins with cystic fibrosis. The method was immunoSEQ multiplex PCR; TCRdb's version includes in-frame clones alone and lacks a portion of them. The sample consists of roughly 12,000 clones, roughly 85% of them appearing once. Sequenced input: blood. The source of these receptors is a young man with cystic fibrosis. CDR3s include the opening cysteine and the closing phenylalanine or tryptophan. A D gene is named only where the DNA matches it firmly. Not all rows give a size; the values are once, few, many and, for expanded clones, a class.

D | J | size | V | DNA | CDR3
TRBD2 | TRBJ2-3 | - | TRBV5-1 | TGCGCCAGCAGCATAGCGGGGGGCAACACAGATACGCAGTATTTT | CASSIAGGNTDTQYF
- | TRBJ2-3 | - | TRBV6-5 | TGTGCCAGCAGTTCTCCCCCTAGCACAGATACGCAGTATTTT | CASSSPPSTDTQYF
- | TRBJ2-7 | - | TRBV6-5 | TGTGCCAGCAGTTACTCGGGGGCAACCTACGAGCAGTACTTC | CASSYSGATYEQYF
- | TRBJ2-1 | - | TRBV30 | TGTGGTTCCGGGGGGCTCAATGAGCAGTTCTTC | CGSGGLNEQFF
- | TRBJ2-7 | - | TRBV7-2 | TGTGCCAGCAGCTTCCTAGGGGGCACAGGCGGGGTCACCTACGAGCAGTACTTC | CASSFLGGTGGVTYEQYF
- | TRBJ2-5 | - | TRBV25-1 | TGTGCCAGCAGCGGGCAAGAGACCCAGTACTTC | CASSGQETQYF
- | TRBJ1-2 | - | TRBV28 | TGTGCCAGCACTCGGGGGCCTAGCTATGGCTACACCTTC | CASTRGPSYGYTF
TRBD2 | TRBJ2-3 | - | TRBV19 | TGTGCCAGTAGTATTAGCGGGAGTTCAGATACGCAGTATTTT | CASSISGSSDTQYF
- | TRBJ2-1 | - | TRBV20-1 | TGCAGTGCACCCCTTGACAATGAGCAGTTCTTC | CSAPLDNEQFF
- | TRBJ2-7 | few | TRBV21-1 | TGTGCCAGCAGCAAAGAACTCCACGAGCAGTACTTC | CASSKELHEQYF
- | TRBJ2-5 | - | TRBV27 | TGTGCCAGCAGTTCTTTGGGGGGCTCGGAGACCCAGTACTTC | CASSSLGGSETQYF
- | TRBJ2-7 | - | TRBV6-1 | TGTGCCGAGGGAGCGGGCCCCTACGAGCAGTACTTC | CAEGAGPYEQYF
- | TRBJ2-5 | - | TRBV9 | TGTGCCAGCAGCGTAGCTATCGAGGCTAGTCAGGAGACCCAGTACTTC | CASSVAIEASQETQYF
TRBD1 | TRBJ1-2 | few | TRBV5-1 | TGCGCCAGCAGCCAGACAGGGGTGAAGGGCTACACCTTC | CASSQTGVKGYTF
- | TRBJ2-2 | - | TRBV14 | TGTGCCAGCAGCCAAGATCTTTGGGGGAGCGGGACCGGGGAGCTGTTTTTT | CASSQDLWGSGTGELFF
TRBD1 | TRBJ1-5 | - | TRBV19 | TGTGCCAGTAGTATCGACGGGGTAGGGGGCGCGGATCAGCCCCAGCATTTT | CASSIDGVGGADQPQHF
- | TRBJ1-5 | - | TRBV9 | TGTGCCAGCAGCGTAGATGGGCAGGATCAGCCCCAGCATTTT | CASSVDGQDQPQHF
- | TRBJ2-7 | - | TRBV27 | TGTGCCAGCCGGGAGTTTATGGGGGGCTACGAGCAGTACTTC | CASREFMGGYEQYF
- | TRBJ1-2 | few | TRBV12-1 | TGTGCCAGCAGCGCCCCGAGACAGAACTATGGCTACACCTTC | CASSAPRQNYGYTF
TRBD1 | TRBJ1-1 | - | TRBV11-2 | TGTGCCAGCAGCCAAATATCTCCATACAGGGGGCGCGAAACTGAAGCTTTCTTT | CASSQISPYRGRETEAFF
TRBD2 | TRBJ2-3 | - | TRBV4-2 | TGTGCCAGCAGCCAAGACGTCAGCGGGGGAGCAGATACGCAGTATTTT | CASSQDVSGGADTQYF
TRBD1 | TRBJ1-2 | - | TRBV6-5 | TGTGCCAGCAGTTCCAGGACAGGGAGCTATGGCTACACCTTC | CASSSRTGSYGYTF
- | TRBJ2-7 | few | TRBV19 | TGTGCCAGTAATGGCGACTCCTACGAGCAGTACTTC | CASNGDSYEQYF
TRBD2 | TRBJ2-1 | - | TRBV18 | TGTGCCAGCTCGCACCGGGAAGCGGGAGCGATCAATGAGCAGTTCTTC | CASSHREAGAINEQFF
- | TRBJ1-2 | few | TRBV21-1 | TGTGCCAGCAGCAAACTAGTCCATAACTATGGCTACACCTTC | CASSKLVHNYGYTF
TRBD2 | TRBJ2-2 | - | TRBV5-6 | TGTGCCAGCAGCTACCGGACTAGCGGGGGGCCAACCAACACCGGGGAGCTGTTTTTT | CASSYRTSGGPTNTGELFF
- | TRBJ1-1 | - | TRBV6-5 | TGTGCCACTAACCGGGGGCACACTGAAGCTTTCTTT | CATNRGHTEAFF
- | TRBJ1-1 | - | TRBV30 | TGTGCCTGGAGTGTTCCCTGGAACACTGAAGCTTTCTTT | CAWSVPWNTEAFF
- | TRBJ2-3 | - | TRBV19 | TGTGCCAGTAGTATGACGGGGGCGGTTCAACGGGATACGCAGTATTTT | CASSMTGAVQRDTQYF
TRBD1 | TRBJ1-1 | - | TRBV19 | TGTGCCACCAAAAGGACAGGGACGAACACTGAAGCTTTCTTT | CATKRTGTNTEAFF
TRBD1 | TRBJ2-3 | - | TRBV27 | TGTGCCAGCACCAAACAGGGGGCCCGGCTACTCGACACAGATACGCAGTATTTT | CASTKQGARLLDTDTQYF
- | TRBJ1-1 | few | TRBV30 | TGTGCCTGGAGCCGTACAGGTAGCTTGCCTGAAGCTTTCTTT | CAWSRTGSLPEAFF
- | TRBJ2-4 | - | TRBV6-1 | TGTGCCAGCATGACGACTAGAGCCAAAAACATTCAGTACTTC | CASMTTRAKNIQYF
- | TRBJ1-2 | - | TRBV6-1 | TGTGCCAGCAGTGAGGAGCAGAGCTATGGCTACACCTTC | CASSEEQSYGYTF
TRBD1 | TRBJ1-1 | - | TRBV6-1 | TGTGCCAGCAGTCAGACAGGGGGTGGCACTGAAGCTTTCTTT | CASSQTGGGTEAFF
- | TRBJ2-1 | - | TRBV14 | TGTGCCAGCAGCCAAGATGTTCGGAAGCAGTTCTTC | CASSQDVRKQFF
TRBD1 | TRBJ1-6 | - | TRBV11-3 | TGTGCCAGCAGCTTAGATGGGACAGGGAATTCACCCCTCCACTTT | CASSLDGTGNSPLHF
- | TRBJ2-3 | - | TRBV6-1 | TGTGCCAGCAGTGGAAATACAGATACGCAGTATTTT | CASSGNTDTQYF
- | TRBJ1-4 | - | TRBV6-1 | TGTGCCAGCAGGGTGGGGCAGACGAATGAAAAACTGTTTTTT | CASRVGQTNEKLFF
TRBD1 | TRBJ2-7 | - | TRBV10-2 | TGCGCCAGCAGCCAACGACAGGGACCCTACGAGCAGTACTTC | CASSQRQGPYEQYF
TRBD1 | TRBJ1-2 | few | TRBV27 | TGTGCCAGCAGGCTGACAGGGGCTAACTATGGCTACACCTTC | CASRLTGANYGYTF
- | TRBJ1-3 | - | TRBV7-9 | TGTGCCAGCACCCCCTCTGGAAACACCATATATTTT | CASTPSGNTIYF
- | TRBJ2-5 | few | TRBV19 | TGTGCCAGTTCGGGCCCCGGCGGGACCCAGTACTTC | CASSGPGGTQYF
- | TRBJ1-5 | - | TRBV29-1 | TGCAGCGTTGCGGAACAGGTTGGGAATCAGCCCCAGCATTTT | CSVAEQVGNQPQHF
TRBD2 | TRBJ2-3 | - | TRBV4-3 | TGCGCCAGCAGCCAAGACGGGCGGGGGGCCGCAGATACGCAGTATTTT | CASSQDGRGAADTQYF
- | TRBJ2-1 | once | TRBV29-1 | TGCAGCGTTGCTAAGGGTGACGGCTTGAATGAGCAGTTCTTC | CSVAKGDGLNEQFF